Sequencing of this T cell receptor (beta chain) was carried out in a study of blood T cell repertoires in COVID-19. This CDR3 has 13 amino acids. Germline values: CDR1 KGHSH, CDR2 LQKENI. The V end lost 6 bases, the J end lost 4 bases, and 10 bases lay between the germline ends. Clones were read by immunoSEQ multiplex PCR, and TCRdb kept only the in-frame ones, dropping some. The data hold some 250,000 clones, with 80% to 90% observed a single time. This sequence was found in a woman in her forties or fifties who had recovered from COVID-19. The genes are TRBV18 and TRBJ2-1; TRBD2 might be the D (6 bases). Source material: PBMCs or T cells enriched from blood (not recorded which). Here the CDR3 DNA reads TGTGCCAGCTCCCTCGGAGGGTACAATGAGCAGTTCTTC. It codes for CASSLGGYNEQFF. The complete variable domain, with remaining parts taken from reference TRBV18 and TRBJ2-1, reads NAGVMQNPRHLVRRRGQEARLRCSPMKGHSHVYWYRQLPEEGLKFMVYLQKENIIDESGMPKERFSAEFPKEGPSILRIQQVVRGDSAAYFCASSLGGYNEQFFGPGTRLTVL.